This T cell receptor (beta chain) comes out of a study of cytomegalovirus exposure and HLA in healthy donors. About the research overall: The same platform was used for the 120 validation repertoires and the roughly 720 first-cohort repertoires, a later analysis reported. Study results and caveats: Rare sequences made up most TCRs, while some public TCRs were found in many donors. The tendency of first-cohort TCR clusters to co-occur in the 110 or so validation repertoires emerged from a later analysis.

The CDR3 contains 13 residues. Germline CDR1 SGHTA, CDR2 FQGTGA. V lost 1 base and J 4 bases, leaving 8 bases between the germline ends. Some clones are missing from TCRdb's copy, which holds only in-frame ones; the method was immunoSEQ multiplex PCR. The table shows about 150,000 clones, with 85% to 90% occurring only once. This clone showed up just once. Its specificity is unknown. Other DNA sequences in this sample translate to the same CDR3. Material: PBMCs. This sequence joins TRBV7-3 and TRBJ2-7; D unresolved. The TCR comes from a human donor in good health. The CDR3 nucleotides read TGTGCCAGCAGCTTAAATTCTCGGTACGAGCAGTACTTC. It codes for CASSLNSRYEQYF.